The 4 T cell receptor beta chains listed next were all sequenced from one sample in a study of cytomegalovirus exposure and HLA in healthy donors. The PCR employed 60 Vbeta primers together with 13 Jbeta primers. TCRdb keeps only in-frame clones here, not all; method: immunoSEQ multiplex PCR. Its listing shows about 92,000 clones. The sequenced material came from PBMCs. These receptors were collected from a man over 45 in good health and CMV-seropositive.

The genes are TRBV5-1 and TRBJ2-1; 14 bases match TRBD2. V was pared by 6 bases and J by 8 bases, with 7 bases of the junction left unmatched. CDR3 length: 15 residues. Germline lookup yields CDR1 SGHRS and CDR2 YFSETQ. The CDR3 region has the DNA TGCGCCAGCACTTCCGGGACTAGCGGGAGAGATGAGCAGTTCTTC. Translation: CASTSGTSGRDEQFF.

The chain carries TRBV18 and TRBJ1-5; 7 bases are shared with TRBD1. The CDR3 contains 12 residues. The germline gives CDR1 KGHSH, CDR2 LQKENI. The junction had 2 bases not matched to a gene; V was cut back by 5 bases and J by 7 bases. The CDR3: CASSSTGQPQHF. In nucleotides, the CDR3 is TGTGCCAGCTCATCGACAGGGCAGCCCCAGCATTTT.

The genes are TRBV19 and TRBJ1-1; perhaps TRBD1 as D (6 bases). CDR1 and CDR2 (germline): LNHDA, SQIVND (reference sequence). V lost 1 base and J lost 5, with 11 bases in between. The CDR3 runs to 14 residues. The CDR3 sequence is CASSIGAGATEAFF. CDR3 nucleotides: TGTGCCAGTAGTATAGGAGCGGGGGCGACTGAAGCTTTCTTT.

The chain carries TRBV19 and TRBJ1-2, with 7 bases aligning to TRBD1. Germline V gene sequence: CDR1 LNHDA, CDR2 SQIVND (reference sequence). With V trimmed by 5 bases and J by 5 bases, 17 bases remained unmatched. This CDR3 comprises 17 residues. CDR3 nucleotides: TGTGCCAGTAGTCCGACACCTCAGGGGACAGTAGAGTATGGCTACACCTTC. Its protein is CASSPTPQGTVEYGYTF.